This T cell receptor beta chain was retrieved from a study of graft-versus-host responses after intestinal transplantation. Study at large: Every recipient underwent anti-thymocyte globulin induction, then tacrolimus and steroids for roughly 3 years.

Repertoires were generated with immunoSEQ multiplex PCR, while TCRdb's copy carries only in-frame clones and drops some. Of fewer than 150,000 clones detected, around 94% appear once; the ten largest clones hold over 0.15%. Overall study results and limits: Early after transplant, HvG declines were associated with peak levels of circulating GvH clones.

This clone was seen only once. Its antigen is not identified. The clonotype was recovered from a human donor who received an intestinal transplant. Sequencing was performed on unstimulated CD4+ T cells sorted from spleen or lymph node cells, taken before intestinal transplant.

The CDR3 sequence: CASSGSTGLGNSPLHF. The CDR3 DNA sequence: TGTGCCAGCAGCGGATCAACAGGGCTCGGAAATTCACCCCTCCACTTT. The chain links TRBV9 to TRBJ1-6, with D possibly being TRBD1 (6 bases). Trimming took 3 bases from V and 7 from J, leaving 17 bases between them. The CDR3 is 16 amino acids. Germline assignment: CDR1 SGDLS and CDR2 YYNGEE.